This TCR beta chain is from a study of cytomegalovirus exposure and HLA in healthy donors. Primers for the PCR totalled 60 Vbeta and 13 Jbeta. Assay: immunoSEQ multiplex PCR; the TCRdb copy retains only in-frame clones and omits some. This sample has 100,000 or so clones, with about 75% found just once. Deletions cut 4 bases from V and 6 bases from J, with 12 bases between. The CDR3 contains 13 residues. Germline CDR1 is SGHNT and CDR2 is YYREEE (reference sequence). The TCR comes from a man aged 50-59 years in good health and CMV-seronegative. The sequenced material came from PBMCs. J is TRBJ2-3 and V is TRBV5-4, with D unclear. The chain's CDR3 is CASSREQADTQYF. In DNA, the CDR3 is TGTGCCAGCAGCCGAGAGCAGGCCGATACGCAGTATTTT.